This T cell receptor beta chain derives from a study of T-cell memory formation after mild COVID-19. Study-wide findings and caveats: Researchers could not confirm that second-wave clones peaking on day 37 targeted SARS-CoV-2. Day 15 to 85 contracting clones showed balanced CD4/CD8; later expanders leaned CD4+.

Trimming at V came to 10 bases and at J to 5 bases, leaving 16 bases not matched to a gene. Germline CDR1 and CDR2: MRHNA and SNTAGT. The CDR3 runs to 15 residues. Sample barcodes and UMIs were carried by the TCR alpha and TCR beta cDNA libraries that 5'RACE generated with constant-segment primers. TCRdb called the 5' RACE reads again in MiXCR, with one record for every CDR3 protein. The sample lists 260,000 or so distinct CDR3 sequences; roughly a sixth were seen once. To note about this clonotype: What it binds is not known.

The TCR was taken from a man between 18 and 29 years old who had mild COVID-19 (a few samples of this study predate the infection). Cell type and time point are not known. The source material was PBMCs or a T cell subset sorted from them (not recorded which). This chain links TRBV6-4 with TRBJ1-1, with 7 bases identical to TRBD1. The chain's CDR3 is CATRGQSLFGTEAFF. The CDR3 bases are TGTGCCACAAGGGGACAGTCCCTTTTTGGAACTGAAGCTTTCTTT.